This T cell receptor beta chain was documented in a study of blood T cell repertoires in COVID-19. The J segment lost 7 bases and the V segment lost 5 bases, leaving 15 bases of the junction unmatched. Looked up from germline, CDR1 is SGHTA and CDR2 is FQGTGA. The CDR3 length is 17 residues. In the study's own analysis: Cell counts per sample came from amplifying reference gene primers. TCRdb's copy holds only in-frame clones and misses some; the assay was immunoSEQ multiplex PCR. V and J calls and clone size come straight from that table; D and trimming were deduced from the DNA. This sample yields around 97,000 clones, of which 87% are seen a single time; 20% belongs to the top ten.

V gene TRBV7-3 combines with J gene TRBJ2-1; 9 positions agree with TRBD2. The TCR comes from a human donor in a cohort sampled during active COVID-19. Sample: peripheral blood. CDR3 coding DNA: TGTGCCAGCAGCCGAACACCTAGCGGGGCTACTCGGAATGAGCAGTTCTTC. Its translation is CASSRTPSGATRNEQFF. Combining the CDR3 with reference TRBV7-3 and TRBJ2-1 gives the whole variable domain GAGVSQTPSNKVTEKGKYVELRCDPISGHTALYWYRQSLGQGPEFLIYFQGTGAADDSGLPNDRFFAVRPEGSVSTLKIQRTERGDSAVYLCASSRTPSGATRNEQFFGPGTRLTVL.